These T cell receptor beta chains were read from a single sample in a study of OX40 agonist ivuxolimab in advanced cancers. Sequencing used immunoSEQ multiplex PCR; TCRdb keeps in-frame clones, though not all of them. Found here are some 80,000 clones, around 92% of them singletons; the top ten hold about 8.6%. The sequences come from CD4+ or CD8+ T cells sorted from blood, collected in a trial of the OX40 agonist ivuxolimab. The receptors were sampled from an adult with an advanced solid tumor such as melanoma, head and neck, liver or kidney cancer. The conserved cysteine and the conserved F or W are not part of the CDR3 here. Clone size appears in some rows only: once, few, many, or a class for an expanded clone.

V: TRBV7-9; J: TRBJ1-1; size: -; CDR3: ASSYYQGAGETF
V: TRBV5-1; J: TRBJ1-6; size: -; CDR3: ASSVSGPPLH
V: TRBV27; J: TRBJ1-1; size: -; CDR3: ASSLEGRGPSTEAF
V: TRBV4-1; J: TRBJ2-7; size: -; CDR3: ASSQIQDYEQY
V: TRBV29-1; J: TRBJ1-2; size: -; CDR3: SVEEGTAYGYT
V: TRBV11-2; J: TRBJ1-1; size: -; CDR3: ASSWTGVGAEAF
V: TRBV10-3; J: TRBJ1-1; size: -; CDR3: AISESTGAEAF
V: TRBV27; J: TRBJ2-7; size: -; CDR3: ASGTGGYEQY
V: TRBV6-5; J: TRBJ2-1; size: -; CDR3: ASSFSGTINNEQF
V: TRBV6-5; J: TRBJ2-5; size: -; CDR3: ASSFGWQETQY
V: TRBV7-6; J: TRBJ1-1; size: -; CDR3: ASSLEVWTEAF
V: TRBV9; J: TRBJ2-1; size: -; CDR3: ASSVEIGTSNYWDNEQF
V: TRBV19; J: -; size: -; CDR3: ASSIAGVSYEQY
V: TRBV4-1; J: TRBJ2-7; size: few; CDR3: ASSQDGYEQY
V: TRBV19; J: TRBJ2-3; size: -; CDR3: ASQGLAGVQHTDTQY
V: TRBV4-2; J: TRBJ2-2; size: -; CDR3: ASSQDLTDPRTGELF
V: TRBV11-2; J: TRBJ1-1; size: few; CDR3: ASSLIATGGAEAF
V: TRBV15; J: TRBJ1-1; size: -; CDR3: ATSREGAGTEAF
V: TRBV11-2; J: TRBJ2-7; size: -; CDR3: ASSLVGAGSSYEQY
V: TRBV27; J: TRBJ2-7; size: -; CDR3: ASTPSARGHEQY
V: TRBV7-6; J: TRBJ2-1; size: -; CDR3: ASSLVIAGTLYNEQF
V: TRBV2; J: TRBJ2-3; size: -; CDR3: ASSEMTSSTDTQY
V: TRBV5-6; J: TRBJ1-5; size: once; CDR3: ASSLGQGSNQPQH
V: TRBV19; J: TRBJ2-1; size: -; CDR3: ASSIGGFGKQF
V: TRBV5-6; J: TRBJ1-5; size: -; CDR3: ASSFRHRVSNQPQH
V: TRBV19; J: TRBJ1-5; size: -; CDR3: ASSSAWSNQPQH
V: TRBV4-3; J: TRBJ2-1; size: -; CDR3: ASSQGTSGGGNEQF
V: TRBV6-5; J: TRBJ2-4; size: -; CDR3: ASSYSGGTAKNIQY
V: TRBV25-1; J: TRBJ1-6; size: -; CDR3: ASTHGENLH
V: TRBV6-6; J: TRBJ1-1; size: -; CDR3: ASSFGGNEAF
V: TRBV12-5; J: TRBJ1-3; size: -; CDR3: ASGSFSGNTIY
V: TRBV9; J: TRBJ2-5; size: -; CDR3: ASSEPSQTQY
V: TRBV7-8; J: TRBJ1-2; size: -; CDR3: ASRGDNYGYT
V: TRBV21-1; J: TRBJ2-3; size: -; CDR3: ASSKHPTASNRTDTQY
V: TRBV9; J: TRBJ1-2; size: once; CDR3: ASSAYT
V: TRBV2; J: TRBJ1-2; size: -; CDR3: ASIGGAGWSGGYT
V: TRBV9; J: TRBJ1-1; size: few; CDR3: ASSFTGVNTEAF
V: TRBV5-5; J: TRBJ1-1; size: -; CDR3: ASTPSGQLNTEAF
V: TRBV4-1; J: TRBJ2-1; size: once; CDR3: ASSQGASGGFDNEQF
V: TRBV11-2; J: TRBJ2-5; size: -; CDR3: ASSLELIGGPSRTQY
V: TRBV9; J: TRBJ2-5; size: -; CDR3: ASSVASGGAKTQY
V: TRBV7-9; J: TRBJ2-2; size: -; CDR3: ASSLQGTNTGELF
V: TRBV27; J: TRBJ2-7; size: -; CDR3: ASSWTTGGNEQY